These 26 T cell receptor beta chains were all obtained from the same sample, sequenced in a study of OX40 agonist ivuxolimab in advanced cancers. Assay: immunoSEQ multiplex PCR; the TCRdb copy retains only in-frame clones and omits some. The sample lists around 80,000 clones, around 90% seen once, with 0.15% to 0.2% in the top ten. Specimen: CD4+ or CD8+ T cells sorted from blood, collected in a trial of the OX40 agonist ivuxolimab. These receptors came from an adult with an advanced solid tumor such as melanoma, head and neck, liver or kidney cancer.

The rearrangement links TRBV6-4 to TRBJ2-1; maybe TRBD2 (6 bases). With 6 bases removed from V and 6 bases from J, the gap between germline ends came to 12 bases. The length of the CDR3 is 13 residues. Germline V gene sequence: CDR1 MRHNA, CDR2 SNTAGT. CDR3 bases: TGTGCCAGCAGGGCCAACGGGGGCAATGAGCAGTTCTTC. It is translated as CASRANGGNEQFF.

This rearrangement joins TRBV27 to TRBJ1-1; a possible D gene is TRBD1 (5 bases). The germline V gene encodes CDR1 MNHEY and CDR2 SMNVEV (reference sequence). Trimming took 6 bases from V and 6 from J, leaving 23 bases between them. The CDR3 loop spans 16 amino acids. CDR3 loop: CASRQYGGFPSAEAFF. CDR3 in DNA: TGTGCCAGCAGGCAATATGGGGGATTTCCTTCGGCTGAAGCTTTCTTT.

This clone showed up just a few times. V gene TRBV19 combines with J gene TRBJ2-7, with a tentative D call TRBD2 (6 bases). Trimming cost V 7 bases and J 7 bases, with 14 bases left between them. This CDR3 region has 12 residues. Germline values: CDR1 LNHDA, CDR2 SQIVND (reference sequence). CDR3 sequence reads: CASISPRGEQYF. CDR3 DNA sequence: TGTGCCAGTATCTCCCCTCGGGGGGAGCAGTACTTC. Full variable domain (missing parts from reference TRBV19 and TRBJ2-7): DGGITQSPKYLFRKEGQNVTLSCEQNLNHDAMYWYRQDPGQGLRLIYYSQIVNDFQKGDIAEGYSVSREKKESFPLTVTSAQKNPTAFYLCASISPRGEQYFGPGTRLTVT.

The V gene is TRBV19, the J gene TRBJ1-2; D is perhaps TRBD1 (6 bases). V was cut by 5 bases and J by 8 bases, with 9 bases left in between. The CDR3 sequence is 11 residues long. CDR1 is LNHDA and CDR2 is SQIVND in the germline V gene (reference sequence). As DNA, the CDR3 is TGTGCCAGTAGTGAGACAGGCGGCTACACCTTC. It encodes CASSETGGYTF.

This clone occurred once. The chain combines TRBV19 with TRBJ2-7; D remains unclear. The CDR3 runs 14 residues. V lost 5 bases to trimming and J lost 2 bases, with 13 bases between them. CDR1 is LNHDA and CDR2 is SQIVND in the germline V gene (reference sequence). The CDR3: CASSLSTGAYEQYF. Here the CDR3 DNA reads TGTGCCAGTAGTCTTTCTACTGGGGCCTACGAGCAGTACTTC.

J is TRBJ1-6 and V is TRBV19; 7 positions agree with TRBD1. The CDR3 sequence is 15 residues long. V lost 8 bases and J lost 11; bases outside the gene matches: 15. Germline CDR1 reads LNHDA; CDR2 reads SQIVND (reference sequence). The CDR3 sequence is CASSDDRTGSTPLHF. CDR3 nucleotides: TGTGCCAGTTCCGACGACAGGACAGGCTCGACACCCCTCCACTTT.

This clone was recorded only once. CDR3 in amino acids: CASSLDHNNYGYTF. DNA for the CDR3: TGCGCCAGCAGCTTGGACCATAATAACTATGGCTACACCTTC. The rearrangement uses TRBV5-1 and TRBJ1-2; D is unresolved. Germline CDR1 SGHRS, CDR2 YFSETQ. The V end was cut by 0 bases, the J end by 1 base, with 7 bases between. The CDR3 length is 14 residues.

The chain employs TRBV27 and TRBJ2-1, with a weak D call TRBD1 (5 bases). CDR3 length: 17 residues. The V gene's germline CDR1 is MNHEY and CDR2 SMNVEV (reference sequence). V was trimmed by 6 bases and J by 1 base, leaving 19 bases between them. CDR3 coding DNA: TGTGCCAGCAGACCCCCCCAGGGCTCTCGGTCCTACAATGAGCAGTTCTTC. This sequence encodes CASRPPQGSRSYNEQFF.

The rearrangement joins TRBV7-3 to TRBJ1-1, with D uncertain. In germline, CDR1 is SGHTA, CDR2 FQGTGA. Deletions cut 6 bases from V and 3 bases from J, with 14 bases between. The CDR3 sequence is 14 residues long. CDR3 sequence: CASSILGGDTEAFF. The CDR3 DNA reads TGTGCCAGCAGTATACTAGGCGGGGACACTGAAGCTTTCTTT. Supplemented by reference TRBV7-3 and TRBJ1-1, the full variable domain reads GAGVSQTPSNKVTEKGKYVELRCDPISGHTALYWYRQSLGQGPEFLIYFQGTGAADDSGLPNDRFFAVRPEGSVSTLKIQRTERGDSAVYLCASSILGGDTEAFFGQGTRLTVV.

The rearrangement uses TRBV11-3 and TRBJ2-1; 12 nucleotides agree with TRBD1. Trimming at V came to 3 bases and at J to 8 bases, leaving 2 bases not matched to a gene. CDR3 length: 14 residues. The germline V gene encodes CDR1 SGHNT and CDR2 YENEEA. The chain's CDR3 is CASSFGTGGDEQFF. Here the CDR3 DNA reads TGTGCCAGCAGCTTTGGGACAGGGGGCGATGAGCAGTTCTTC.

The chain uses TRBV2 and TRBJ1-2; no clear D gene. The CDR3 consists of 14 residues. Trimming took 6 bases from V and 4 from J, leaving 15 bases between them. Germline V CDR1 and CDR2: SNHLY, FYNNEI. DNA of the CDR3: TGTGCCAGCAGGGTTGACGGTGCTGGCTATGGCTACACCTTC. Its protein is CASRVDGAGYGYTF.

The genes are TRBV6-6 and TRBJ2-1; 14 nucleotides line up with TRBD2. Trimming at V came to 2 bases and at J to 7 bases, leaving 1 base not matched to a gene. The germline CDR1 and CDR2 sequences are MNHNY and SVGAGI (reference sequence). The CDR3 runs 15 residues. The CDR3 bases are TGTGCCAGCAGTTACGGGACTAGCGGGAGAAATGAGCAGTTCTTC. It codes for CASSYGTSGRNEQFF.

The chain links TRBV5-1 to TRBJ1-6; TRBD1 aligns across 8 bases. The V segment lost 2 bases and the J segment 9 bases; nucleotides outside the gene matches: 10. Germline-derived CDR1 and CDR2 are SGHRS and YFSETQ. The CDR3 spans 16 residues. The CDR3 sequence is CASSFTQAGGTSPLHF. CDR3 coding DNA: TGCGCCAGCAGCTTTACGCAGGCAGGGGGCACTTCACCCCTCCACTTT.

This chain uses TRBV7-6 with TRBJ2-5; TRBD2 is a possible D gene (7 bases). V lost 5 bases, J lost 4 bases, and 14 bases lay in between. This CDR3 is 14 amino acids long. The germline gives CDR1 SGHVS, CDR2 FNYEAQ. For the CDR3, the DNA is TGTGCCAGCAGCCGTGGGGGGGGGCGAGAGACCCAGTACTTC. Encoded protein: CASSRGGGRETQYF. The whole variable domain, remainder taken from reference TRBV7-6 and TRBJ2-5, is GAGVSQSPRYKVTKRGQDVALRCDPISGHVSLYWYRQALGQGPEFLTYFNYEAQQDKSGLPNDRFSAERPEGSISTLTIQRTEQRDSAMYRCASSRGGGRETQYFGPGTRLLVL.

As DNA, the CDR3 is TGTGCCAGTATGGCGGGCCCTGCAAGCTACGAGCAGTACTTC. Its protein is CASMAGPASYEQYF. This rearrangement joins TRBV6-1 to TRBJ2-7, with a possible D match to TRBD2 (5 bases). There are 14 residues in the CDR3. Germline V gene sequence: CDR1 MNHNS, CDR2 SASEGT. V lost 9 bases, J lost 3 bases, and 18 bases lay in between.

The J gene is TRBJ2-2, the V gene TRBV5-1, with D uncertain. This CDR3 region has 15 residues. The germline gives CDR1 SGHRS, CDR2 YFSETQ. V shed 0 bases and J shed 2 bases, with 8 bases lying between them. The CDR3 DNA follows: TGCGCCAGCAGCTTGGCCCTAGGAAACACCGGGGAGCTGTTTTTT. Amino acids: CASSLALGNTGELFF.

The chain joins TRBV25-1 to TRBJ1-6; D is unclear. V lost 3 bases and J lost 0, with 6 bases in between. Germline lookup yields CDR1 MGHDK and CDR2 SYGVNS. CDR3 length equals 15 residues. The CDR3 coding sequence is TGTGCCAGCAGTGATGTGAGCTCCTATAATTCACCCCTCCACTTT. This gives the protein CASSDVSSYNSPLHF.

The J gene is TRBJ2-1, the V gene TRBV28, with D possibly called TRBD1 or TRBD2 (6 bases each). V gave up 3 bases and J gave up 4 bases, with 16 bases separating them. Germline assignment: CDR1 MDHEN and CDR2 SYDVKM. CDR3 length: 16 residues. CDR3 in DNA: TGTGCCAGCAGTTTCCCACTAGCAGGGGTATACAATGAGCAGTTCTTC. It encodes CASSFPLAGVYNEQFF.

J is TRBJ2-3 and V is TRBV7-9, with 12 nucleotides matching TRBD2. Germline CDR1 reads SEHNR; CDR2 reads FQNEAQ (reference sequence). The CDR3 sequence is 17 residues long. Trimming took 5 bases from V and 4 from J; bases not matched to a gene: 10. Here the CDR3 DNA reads TGTGCCAGCAGCCCGCCCCCCCGACTAGCGGGGGCAGATACGCAGTATTTT. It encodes CASSPPPRLAGADTQYF.

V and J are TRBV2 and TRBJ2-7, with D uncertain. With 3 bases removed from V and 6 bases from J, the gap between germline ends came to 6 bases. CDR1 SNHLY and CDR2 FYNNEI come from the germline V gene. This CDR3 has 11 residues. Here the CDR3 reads CASSDPVEQYF. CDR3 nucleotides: TGTGCCAGCAGTGATCCAGTCGAGCAGTACTTC.

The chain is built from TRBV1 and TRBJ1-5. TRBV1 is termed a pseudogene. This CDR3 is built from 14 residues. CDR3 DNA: TGCACCAGCAGCCAAGATAAGGGGGGGCAGCCCCAGCATTTT. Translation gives CTSSQDKGGQPQHF.

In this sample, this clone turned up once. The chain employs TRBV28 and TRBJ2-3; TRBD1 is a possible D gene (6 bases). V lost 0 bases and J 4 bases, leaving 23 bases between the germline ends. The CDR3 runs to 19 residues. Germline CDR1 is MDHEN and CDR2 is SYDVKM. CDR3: CASSLWFRGRPRVADTQYF. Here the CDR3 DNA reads TGTGCCAGCAGTTTATGGTTCAGGGGCAGACCGCGCGTAGCAGATACGCAGTATTTT.

This CDR3 is CASAGQLNPGSSYNEQFF. The CDR3 bases are TGTGCCAGCGCGGGACAGCTGAATCCCGGAAGCTCCTACAATGAGCAGTTCTTC. The chain recombines TRBV7-9 with TRBJ2-1, with D tentatively TRBD1 (7 bases). The CDR3 extends over 18 amino acids. Germline CDR1 reads SEHNR; CDR2 reads FQNEAQ (reference sequence). Deletions cut 8 bases from V and 0 bases from J, with 23 bases between.

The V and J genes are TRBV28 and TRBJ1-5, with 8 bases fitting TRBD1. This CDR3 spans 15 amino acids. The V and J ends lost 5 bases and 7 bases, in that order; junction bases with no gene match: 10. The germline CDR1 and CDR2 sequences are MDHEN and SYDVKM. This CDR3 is CASSPRTGFSQPQHF. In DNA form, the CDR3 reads TGTGCCAGCAGTCCACGGACAGGGTTTTCGCAGCCCCAGCATTTT.

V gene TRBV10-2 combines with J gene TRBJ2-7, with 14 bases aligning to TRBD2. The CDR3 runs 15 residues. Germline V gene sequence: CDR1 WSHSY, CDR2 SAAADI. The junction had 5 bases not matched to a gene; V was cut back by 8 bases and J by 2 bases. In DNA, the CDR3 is TGCGCCAGCGGGGGACTAGCGGGAGTGGCCTACGAGCAGTACTTC. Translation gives CASGGLAGVAYEQYF.

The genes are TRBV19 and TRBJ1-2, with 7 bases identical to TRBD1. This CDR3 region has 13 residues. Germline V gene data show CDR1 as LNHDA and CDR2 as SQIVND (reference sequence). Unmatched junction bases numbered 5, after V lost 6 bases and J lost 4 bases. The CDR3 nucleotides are TGTGCCAGTAGCCGGGGACAGACCTATGGCTACACCTTC. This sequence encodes CASSRGQTYGYTF.